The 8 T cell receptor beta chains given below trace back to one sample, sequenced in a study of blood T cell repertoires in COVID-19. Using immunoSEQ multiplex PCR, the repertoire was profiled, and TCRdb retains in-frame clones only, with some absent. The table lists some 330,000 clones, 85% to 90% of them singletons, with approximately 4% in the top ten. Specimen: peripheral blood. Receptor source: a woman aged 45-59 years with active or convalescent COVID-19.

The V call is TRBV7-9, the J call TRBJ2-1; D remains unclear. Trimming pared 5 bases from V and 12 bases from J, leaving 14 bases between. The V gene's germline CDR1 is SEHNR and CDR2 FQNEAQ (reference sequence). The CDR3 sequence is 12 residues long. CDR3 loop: CASSPHESGQFF. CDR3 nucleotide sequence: TGTGCCAGCAGCCCTCATGAGTCGGGGCAGTTCTTC. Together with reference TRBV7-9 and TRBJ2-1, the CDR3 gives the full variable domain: DTGVSQNPRHKITKRGQNVTFRCDPISEHNRLYWYRQTLGQGPEFLTYFQNEAQLEKSRLLSDRFSAERPKGSFSTLEIQRTEQGDSAMYLCASSPHESGQFFGPGTRLTVL.

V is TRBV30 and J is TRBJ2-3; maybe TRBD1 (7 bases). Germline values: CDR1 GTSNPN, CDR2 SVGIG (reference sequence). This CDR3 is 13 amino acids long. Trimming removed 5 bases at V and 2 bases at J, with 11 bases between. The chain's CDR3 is CAWAGQTTDTQYF. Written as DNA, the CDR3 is TGTGCCTGGGCGGGACAGACCACAGATACGCAGTATTTT.

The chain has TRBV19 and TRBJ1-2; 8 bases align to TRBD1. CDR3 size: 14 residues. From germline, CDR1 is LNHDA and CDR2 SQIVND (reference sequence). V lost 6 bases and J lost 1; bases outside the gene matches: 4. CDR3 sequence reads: CASSTGGYNYGYTF. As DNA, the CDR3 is TGTGCCAGTAGCACAGGGGGATATAACTATGGCTACACCTTC.

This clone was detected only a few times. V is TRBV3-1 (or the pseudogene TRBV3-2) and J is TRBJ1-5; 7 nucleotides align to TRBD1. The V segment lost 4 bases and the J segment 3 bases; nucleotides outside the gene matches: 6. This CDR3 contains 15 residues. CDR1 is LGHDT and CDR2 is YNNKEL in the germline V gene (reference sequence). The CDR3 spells CASSPGTDSNQPQHF. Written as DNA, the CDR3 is TGTGCCAGCAGCCCCGGGACAGACTCCAATCAGCCCCAGCATTTT.

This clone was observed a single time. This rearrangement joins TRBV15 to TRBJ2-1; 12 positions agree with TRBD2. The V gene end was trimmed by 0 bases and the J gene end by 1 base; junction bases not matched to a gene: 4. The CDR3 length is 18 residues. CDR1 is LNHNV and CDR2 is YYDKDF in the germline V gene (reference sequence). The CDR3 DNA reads TGTGCCACCAGCAGAGAGACTAGCGGGAGTGGGTCCTACAATGAGCAGTTCTTC. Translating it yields CATSRETSGSGSYNEQFF. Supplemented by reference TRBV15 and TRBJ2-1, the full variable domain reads DAMVIQNPRYQVTQFGKPVTLSCSQTLNHNVMYWYQQKSSQAPKLLFHYYDKDFNNEADTPDNFQSRRPNTSFCFLDIRSPGLGDTAMYLCATSRETSGSGSYNEQFFGPGTRLTVL.

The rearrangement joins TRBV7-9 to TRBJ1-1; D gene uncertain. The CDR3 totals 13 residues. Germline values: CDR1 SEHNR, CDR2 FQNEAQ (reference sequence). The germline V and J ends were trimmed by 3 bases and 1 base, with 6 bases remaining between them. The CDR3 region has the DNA TGTGCCAGCAGCTTCCCCCAGAACACTGAAGCTTTCTTT. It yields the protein CASSFPQNTEAFF.

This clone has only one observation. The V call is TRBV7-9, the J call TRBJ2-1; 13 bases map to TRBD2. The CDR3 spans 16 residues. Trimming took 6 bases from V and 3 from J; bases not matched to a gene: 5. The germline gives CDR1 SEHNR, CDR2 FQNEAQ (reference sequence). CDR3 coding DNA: TGTGCCAGCAGTTTACGGACTAGCGGGGGCTACAATGAGCAGTTCTTC. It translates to CASSLRTSGGYNEQFF.

The CDR3 protein is CASSLTGSYEQYF. The CDR3 coding sequence is TGTGCCAGCAGTTTGACAGGTTCCTACGAGCAGTACTTC. The V gene is TRBV27, the J gene TRBJ2-7; weak D call: TRBD1 (6 bases). Trimming took off 3 bases at V and 1 base at J, with 7 bases between the two ends. This CDR3 spans 13 amino acids. CDR1 is MNHEY and CDR2 is SMNVEV in the germline V gene (reference sequence).